Each of the 25 T cell receptor beta chains below was sequenced from the same sample in a study of CD8 T cells in Susac syndrome. An amount of RNA that ranged from roughly 0.5 to 1 ug was reverse transcribed with random hexamers. A single record per CDR3 protein comes from TCRdb applying MiXCR to the immunoSEQ multiplex PCR reads. The sample has about 190,000 distinct CDR3 sequences; almost 96% are singletons. The sample taken for sequencing was CD4+ T cells from PBMCs. The receptors were gathered from a human donor with Susac syndrome.

The J gene is TRBJ1-4, the V gene TRBV7-9; D might be TRBD1 (5 bases). The CDR3 length is 14 residues. Germline lookup yields CDR1 SEHNR and CDR2 FQNEAQ (reference sequence). Trimming took 2 bases from V and 6 from J, leaving 10 bases between them. CDR3 residues: CASSLYRGDEKLFF. The CDR3 nucleotides are TGTGCCAGCAGCTTATACAGAGGGGATGAAAAACTGTTTTTT.

The chain uses TRBV29-1 and TRBJ1-2; D remains ambiguous. Per the germline V gene, CDR1 is SQVTM and CDR2 is ANQGSEA. The germline V and J ends were trimmed by 3 bases and 2 bases, with 7 bases remaining between them. This CDR3 has 12 residues. The CDR3 reads CSVDGRNYGYTF. The CDR3 nucleotides read TGCAGCGTTGACGGCAGAAACTATGGCTACACCTTC. Looking up the rest from reference TRBV29-1 and TRBJ1-2 gives the full variable domain: SAVISQKPSRDICQRGTSLTIQCQVDSQVTMMFWYRQQPGQSLTLIATANQGSEATYESGFVIDKFPISRPNLTFSTLTVSNMSPEDSSIYLCSVDGRNYGYTFGSGTRLTVV.

The chain uses TRBV30 and TRBJ2-7; D is undetermined. CDR1 is GTSNPN, CDR2 SVGIG, per germline (reference sequence). This CDR3 region has 13 residues. V was trimmed by 2 bases and J by 0 bases, leaving 8 bases between them. CDR3 nucleotide sequence: TGTGCCTGGAGTAGACGGCGCTCCTACGAGCAGTACTTC. Its translation is CAWSRRRSYEQYF.

This clonotype was counted once. CDR3 DNA: TGCAGCGTTAGGGACAGGGAGACCTACGAGCAGTACTTC. It translates to CSVRDRETYEQYF. The chain uses TRBV29-1 and TRBJ2-7; 9 nucleotides match TRBD1. The CDR3 is 13 amino acids. The trim removed 5 bases at V and 2 bases at J, leaving 4 bases unmatched. From germline, CDR1 is SQVTM and CDR2 ANQGSEA.

This clonotype was picked up one time. This chain joins TRBV20-1 and TRBJ2-1, with D possibly being TRBD1 or TRBD2 (5 bases each). V was clipped by 6 bases and J by 2 bases, with 14 bases between them. CDR3 length: 14 amino acids. CDR1 is DFQATT, CDR2 SNEGSKA, per germline (reference sequence). For the CDR3, the DNA is TGCAGTGCGATACCGGGACCAACCTACAATGAGCAGTTCTTC. Its protein is CSAIPGPTYNEQFF.

The rearrangement links TRBV12-5 to TRBJ2-1, with 8 bases lining up with TRBD2. V trimming: 10 bases; J trimming: 4 bases; junction bases outside the gene matches: 6. The CDR3 spans 13 residues. Germline V gene data show CDR1 as LGHNT and CDR2 as FRNRAP. CDR3 in DNA: TGTGCTAATAGCGGGGATCAATACAATGAGCAGTTCTTC. It yields the protein CANSGDQYNEQFF.

The rearrangement links TRBV18 to TRBJ2-2; D remains unclear. Trimming cost V 1 base and J 4 bases, with 7 bases left between them. The CDR3 length is 14 residues. CDR1 KGHSH and CDR2 LQKENI come from the germline V gene. The CDR3 DNA follows: TGTGCCAGCTCACCACTCCCATCCACCGGGGAGCTGTTTTTT. It translates to CASSPLPSTGELFF.

This sequence joins TRBV30 and TRBJ1-1; tentative D call: TRBD1 (6 bases). Trimming cost V 4 bases and J 6 bases, with 15 bases left between them. The germline V gene encodes CDR1 GTSNPN and CDR2 SVGIG (reference sequence). The CDR3 totals 13 residues. Here the CDR3 DNA reads TGTGCCTGGACGCGGGGGCTGAATCCTGAAGCTTTCTTT. This gives the protein CAWTRGLNPEAFF.

The rearrangement links TRBV12-3 or TRBV12-4 to TRBJ2-7, with 10 nucleotides matching TRBD1. CDR3 length: 13 amino acids. After removal of 5 bases from V and 6 bases from J, the junction contained 4 bases not matched to a gene. CDR3 nucleotide sequence: TGTGCCAGCAGTCACCGGGACAGGGGCGAGCAGTACTTC. Translated, it gives CASSHRDRGEQYF.

The chain employs TRBV5-6 and TRBJ1-2; D is uncertain. Germline V gene sequence: CDR1 SGHDT, CDR2 YYEEEE. This CDR3 has 14 amino acids. Trimming pared 3 bases from V and 2 bases from J, leaving 11 bases between. Written as DNA, the CDR3 is TGTGCCAGCAGCTACACAGAGGCCAACTATGGCTACACCTTC. Amino acids: CASSYTEANYGYTF.

The chain recombines TRBV5-1 with TRBJ1-2, with D unclear. The germline CDR1 and CDR2 sequences are SGHRS and YFSETQ. The length of the CDR3 is 16 residues. Trimming removed 0 bases at V and 2 bases at J, with 14 bases between. The CDR3 loop is CASSLVQNQPNYGYTF. CDR3 bases: TGCGCCAGCAGCTTGGTACAGAATCAACCCAACTATGGCTACACCTTC. Complete variable domain (other parts from reference TRBV5-1 and TRBJ1-2): KAGVTQTPRYLIKTRGQQVTLSCSPISGHRSVSWYQQTPGQGLQFLFEYFSETQRNKGNFPGRFSGRQFSNSRSEMNVSTLELGDSALYLCASSLVQNQPNYGYTFGSGTRLTVV.

This clonotype was recorded once. This chain connects TRBV7-3 to TRBJ1-1; no clear D. This CDR3 is 14 amino acids long. V was pared by 0 bases and J by 3 bases, with 8 bases between. Germline V gene sequence: CDR1 SGHTA, CDR2 FQGTGA. The DNA of the CDR3 is TGTGCCAGCAGCTTAACGGGAGGGTACACTGAAGCTTTCTTT. Protein sequence: CASSLTGGYTEAFF.

This sequence joins TRBV14 and TRBJ2-3, with a weak D call TRBD2 (5 bases). The CDR3 contains 16 residues. V was trimmed by 1 base and J by 3 bases, leaving 14 bases between them. Germline V lookup: CDR1 SGHDN, CDR2 FVKESK. CDR3 sequence: CASSQVLPGFTDTQYF. The CDR3 nucleotides are TGTGCCAGCAGCCAAGTCTTACCGGGGTTTACAGATACGCAGTATTTT.

The rearrangement uses TRBV5-1 and TRBJ1-1; 7 positions agree with TRBD1. The germline CDR1 and CDR2 sequences are SGHRS and YFSETQ. V was pared by 1 base and J by 6 bases, with 6 bases of the junction left unmatched. This CDR3 comprises 14 residues. The CDR3 coding sequence is TGCGCCAGCAGCTTGAGGCAGGGGGAGGCTGAAGCTTTCTTT. Translated, it gives CASSLRQGEAEAFF.

In its sample, this clonotype was seen a few times. The V gene is TRBV29-1, the J gene TRBJ1-1; no definite D call. This CDR3 is 12 amino acids long. From germline, CDR1 is SQVTM and CDR2 ANQGSEA. Trimming stripped 3 bases from V and 0 bases from J, with 5 bases between. The CDR3 region is CSVDPLNTEAFF. CDR3 DNA sequence: TGCAGCGTTGACCCATTGAACACTGAAGCTTTCTTT. The entire variable domain, with the rest obtained from reference TRBV29-1 and TRBJ1-1, is as follows: SAVISQKPSRDICQRGTSLTIQCQVDSQVTMMFWYRQQPGQSLTLIATANQGSEATYESGFVIDKFPISRPNLTFSTLTVSNMSPEDSSIYLCSVDPLNTEAFFGQGTRLTVV.

The chain links TRBV6-2 or TRBV6-3 to TRBJ1-6; 9 positions agree with TRBD1. V trimming: 3 bases; J trimming: 7 bases; junction bases outside the gene matches: 1. The CDR3 is made up of 14 amino acids. The germline V gene encodes CDR1 MNHEY and CDR2 SVGEGT. The CDR3 DNA sequence: TGTGCCAGCAGTTATGACAGGGGGAATTCACCCCTCCACTTT. Translated: CASSYDRGNSPLHF.

The chain employs TRBV20-1 and TRBJ2-1; 14 nucleotides line up with TRBD2. The CDR3 runs 17 residues. Per germline, CDR1 DFQATT and CDR2 SNEGSKA (reference sequence). J lost 6 bases, V lost 0 bases, and 7 bases had no gene match. The CDR3 is CSARDPRLAGGPNEQFF. CDR3 nucleotides: TGCAGTGCTAGAGATCCCCGACTAGCGGGGGGGCCCAATGAGCAGTTCTTC.

V is TRBV3-1 and J is TRBJ2-1, with 9 bases that match TRBD2. V was pared by 6 bases and J by 8 bases, with 11 bases of the junction left unmatched. CDR3 length: 15 residues. Germline V lookup: CDR1 LGHDT, CDR2 YNNKEL (reference sequence). Written as DNA, the CDR3 is TGTGCCAGCAGTCCTTGGACTAGCGATGGAGATGAGCAGTTCTTC. It yields the protein CASSPWTSDGDEQFF.

This chain uses TRBV30 with TRBJ1-2; D not certain. The germline CDR1 and CDR2 sequences are GTSNPN and SVGIG (reference sequence). The V and J ends lost 4 bases and 2 bases respectively, with 8 bases between them. CDR3 length: 12 residues. This chain's CDR3 is CAWNVENYGYTF. Here the CDR3 DNA reads TGTGCCTGGAATGTAGAGAACTATGGCTACACCTTC.

The rearrangement links TRBV7-6 to TRBJ1-6, with 9 bases aligning to TRBD1. Trimming at V came to 1 base and at J to 7 bases, leaving 5 bases not matched to a gene. The germline V gene encodes CDR1 SGHVS and CDR2 FNYEAQ. This CDR3 has 16 residues. The CDR3 bases are TGTGCCAGCAGCTTAGGGGGACAGGGTCGAAATTCACCCCTCCACTTT. Its protein is CASSLGGQGRNSPLHF. Using reference TRBV7-6 and TRBJ1-6 for the parts outside the CDR3, the full variable domain is GAGVSQSPRYKVTKRGQDVALRCDPISGHVSLYWYRQALGQGPEFLTYFNYEAQQDKSGLPNDRFSAERPEGSISTLTIQRTEQRDSAMYRCASSLGGQGRNSPLHFGNGTRLTVT.

This chain joins TRBV12-3 or TRBV12-4 and TRBJ2-3, with D possibly being TRBD2 (6 bases). The CDR3 runs 17 residues. Trimming shortened V by 3 bases and J by 5 bases, and 21 bases separated the two germline ends. CDR3 sequence reads: CASSFFPSGTGGDTQYF. The CDR3 DNA reads TGTGCCAGCAGTTTCTTTCCATCCGGGACCGGGGGAGATACGCAGTATTTT.

The V and J genes are TRBV7-3 and TRBJ2-5; 10 bases map to TRBD1. The CDR3 length is 14 residues. The J segment lost 5 bases and the V segment lost 5 bases, leaving 5 bases of the junction unmatched. From germline, CDR1 is SGHTA and CDR2 FQGTGA. The CDR3 DNA reads as TGTGCCAGCAGCCGACAGGGGGCGTTGGAGACCCAGTACTTC. The encoded protein is CASSRQGALETQYF.

V is TRBV4-3 and J is TRBJ2-7; D is unresolved. V dropped 0 bases and J dropped 4 bases, with 7 bases sitting between them. The CDR3 contains 13 residues. The germline V gene encodes CDR1 LGHNA and CDR2 YSLEER. CDR3 loop: CASSQEGGYEQYF. The CDR3 nucleotides read TGCGCCAGCAGCCAAGAGGGCGGTTACGAGCAGTACTTC.

The chain joins TRBV2 to TRBJ2-3, with 9 bases fitting TRBD1. Germline loops: CDR1 SNHLY, CDR2 FYNNEI. The CDR3 length is 17 residues. Trimming removed 7 bases from V and 2 bases from J; junction bases left unmatched: 13. The CDR3 reads CASKYGQGTGDTDTQYF. CDR3 nucleotide sequence: TGTGCCAGCAAATACGGACAGGGGACCGGGGACACAGATACGCAGTATTTT.

This CDR3 reads CATSDPSGGADNEQFF. CDR3 sequence (DNA): TGTGCCACCAGCGACCCTAGCGGGGGGGCTGACAATGAGCAGTTCTTC. The V and J genes are TRBV24-1 and TRBJ2-1, with 12 nucleotides matching TRBD2. Germline V lookup: CDR1 KGHDR, CDR2 SFDVKD. This CDR3 comprises 16 residues. V shed 7 bases, J shed 5 bases, and the junction held 8 bases outside the gene matches.